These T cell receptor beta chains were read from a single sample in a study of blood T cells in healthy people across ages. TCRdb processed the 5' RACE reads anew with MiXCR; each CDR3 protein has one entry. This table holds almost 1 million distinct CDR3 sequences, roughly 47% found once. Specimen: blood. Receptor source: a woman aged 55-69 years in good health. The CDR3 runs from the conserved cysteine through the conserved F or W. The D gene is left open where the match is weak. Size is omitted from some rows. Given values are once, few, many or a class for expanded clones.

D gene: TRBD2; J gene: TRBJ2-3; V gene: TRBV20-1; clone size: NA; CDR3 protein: CSAPKSTSPDTQYF; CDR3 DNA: TGCAGTGCGCCAAAATCGACTAGCCCAGATACGCAGTATTTT
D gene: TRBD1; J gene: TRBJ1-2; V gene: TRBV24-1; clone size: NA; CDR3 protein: CATSDRDSDNGYTF; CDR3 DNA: TGTGCCACCAGTGATCGGGACAGTGATAATGGCTACACCTTC
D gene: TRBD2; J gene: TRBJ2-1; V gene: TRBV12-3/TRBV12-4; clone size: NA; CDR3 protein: CASSGLAGGVEQFF; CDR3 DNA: TGTGCCAGCAGTGGACTAGCGGGAGGTGTTGAGCAGTTCTTC
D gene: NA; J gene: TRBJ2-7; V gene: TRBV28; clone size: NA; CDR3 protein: CVSSLFLGSYEQYF; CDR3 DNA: TGTGTCAGCAGTTTGTTTTTGGGTTCCTACGAGCAGTACTTC
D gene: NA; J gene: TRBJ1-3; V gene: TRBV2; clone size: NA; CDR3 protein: CASSSRDVRNTIYF; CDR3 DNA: TGTGCCAGCAGTTCCCGGGACGTACGGAACACCATATATTTT
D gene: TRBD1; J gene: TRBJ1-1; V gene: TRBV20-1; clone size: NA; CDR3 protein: CSARLDRGSEAFF; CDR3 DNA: TGCAGTGCTAGGTTGGACAGGGGATCTGAAGCTTTCTTT
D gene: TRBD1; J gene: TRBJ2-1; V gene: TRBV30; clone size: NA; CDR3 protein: CAWSVWNLDRGRHEQFF; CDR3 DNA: TGTGCCTGGAGTGTATGGAACCTGGACAGGGGGAGGCATGAGCAGTTCTTC
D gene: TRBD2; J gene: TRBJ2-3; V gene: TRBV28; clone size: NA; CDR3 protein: CASTGAGVSTDTQYF; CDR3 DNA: TGTGCCAGCACAGGCGCGGGAGTTAGCACAGATACGCAGTATTTT
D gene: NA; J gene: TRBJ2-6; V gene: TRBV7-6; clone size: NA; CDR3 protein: CASSSLVGPGANVLTF; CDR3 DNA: TGTGCCAGCAGCTCCCTGGTGGGGCCCGGGGCCAACGTCCTGACTTTC
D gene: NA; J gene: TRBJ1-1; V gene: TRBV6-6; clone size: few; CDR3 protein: CASSGGSKGEAFF; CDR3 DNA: TGTGCCAGCAGTGGGGGAAGTAAAGGGGAAGCTTTCTTT
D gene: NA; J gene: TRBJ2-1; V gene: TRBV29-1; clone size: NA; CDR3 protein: CSGEPPQHSNEQFF; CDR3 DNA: TGCAGCGGTGAGCCCCCCCAACATTCCAATGAGCAGTTCTTC
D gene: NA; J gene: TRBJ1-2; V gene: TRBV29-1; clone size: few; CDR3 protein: CSVVSARQQANYGYTF; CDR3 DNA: TGCAGCGTTGTCTCGGCTCGACAGCAGGCCAACTATGGCTACACCTTC
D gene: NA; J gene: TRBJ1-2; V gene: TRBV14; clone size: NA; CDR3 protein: CASSQVAIANYGYTF; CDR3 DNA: TGTGCCAGCAGCCAAGTGGCCATTGCTAACTATGGCTACACCTTC
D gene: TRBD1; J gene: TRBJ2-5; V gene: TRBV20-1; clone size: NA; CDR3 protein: CSAYPGQGARGTQYF; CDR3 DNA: TGCAGTGCTTACCCGGGACAGGGGGCGCGGGGGACCCAGTACTTC
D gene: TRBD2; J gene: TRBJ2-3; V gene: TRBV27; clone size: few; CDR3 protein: CASSGPTSRGTDTQYF; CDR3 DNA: TGTGCCAGCAGTGGGCCGACTAGCCGAGGCACAGATACGCAGTATTTT
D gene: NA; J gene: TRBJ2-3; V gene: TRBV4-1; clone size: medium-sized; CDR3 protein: CASSHRLQSTDTQYF; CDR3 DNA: TGCGCCAGCAGCCATCGACTACAGTCCACAGATACGCAGTATTTT
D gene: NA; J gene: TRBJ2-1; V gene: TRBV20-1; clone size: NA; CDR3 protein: CSAMDDHQLPDEQFF; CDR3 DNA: TGCAGTGCTATGGACGATCATCAACTTCCAGATGAGCAGTTCTTC
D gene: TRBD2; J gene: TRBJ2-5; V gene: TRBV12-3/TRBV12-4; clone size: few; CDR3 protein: CASSIKSSLEVWARGGQETQYF; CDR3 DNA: TGTGCCAGCAGTATCAAATCAAGTTTGGAAGTGTGGGCGCGGGGGGGGCAAGAGACCCAGTACTTC
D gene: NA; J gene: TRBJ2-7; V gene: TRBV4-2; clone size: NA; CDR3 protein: CASSQAVAGNEQYF; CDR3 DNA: TGTGCCAGCAGCCAAGCGGTCGCGGGAAACGAGCAGTACTTC
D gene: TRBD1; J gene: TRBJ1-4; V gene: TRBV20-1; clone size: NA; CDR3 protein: CSASGDRGFNEKLFF; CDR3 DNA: TGCAGTGCTAGTGGGGACAGGGGATTTAATGAAAAACTGTTTTTT
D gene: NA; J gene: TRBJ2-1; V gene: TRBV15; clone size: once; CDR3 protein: CATSRDAGSYNEQFF; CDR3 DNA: TGTGCCACCAGCAGAGATGCGGGATCCTACAATGAGCAGTTCTTC
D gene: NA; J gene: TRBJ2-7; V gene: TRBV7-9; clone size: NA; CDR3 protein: CASSSTRGRGPQFAYEQYF; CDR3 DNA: TGTGCCAGCAGCTCTACCAGGGGCCGGGGTCCCCAGTTTGCCTACGAGCAGTACTTC
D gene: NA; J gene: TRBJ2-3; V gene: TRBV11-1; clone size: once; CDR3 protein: CASSSLQRTQYF; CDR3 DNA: TGTGCCAGCAGCTCACTGCAGAGGACGCAGTATTTT
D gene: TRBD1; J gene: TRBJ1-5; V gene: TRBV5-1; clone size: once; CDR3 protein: CASSVGTGGANQPQHF; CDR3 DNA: TGCGCCAGCAGCGTCGGGACAGGGGGTGCTAATCAGCCCCAGCATTTT